This T cell receptor (beta chain) emerged from a study of cytomegalovirus exposure and HLA in healthy donors. Study-wide results and limits: A few chains linked to CMV were shown in vitro to be specific for CMV antigens. In a later analysis, first-cohort TCR clusters were found to tend to co-occur in the roughly 120 validation repertoires.

To note about this clone: Its specificity is unknown.

Clones were read by immunoSEQ multiplex PCR, and TCRdb kept only the in-frame ones, dropping some. There are more than 200,000 clones in the sample; more than 75% occur only once, and around 12% lies in the top ten. This CDR3 contains 15 residues. V dropped 3 bases and J dropped 14 bases, with 25 bases sitting between them. Per germline, CDR1 LNHDA and CDR2 SQIVND (reference sequence). This receptor was obtained from a man aged 18-30 years in good health and CMV-seropositive. The sequenced material came from PBMCs. This rearrangement joins TRBV19 to TRBJ1-2; unclear D gene. CDR3 in amino acids: CASSMPIGRGVRLTF. DNA for the CDR3: TGTGCCAGTAGTATGCCCATCGGACGGGGAGTTCGTCTAACCTTC.